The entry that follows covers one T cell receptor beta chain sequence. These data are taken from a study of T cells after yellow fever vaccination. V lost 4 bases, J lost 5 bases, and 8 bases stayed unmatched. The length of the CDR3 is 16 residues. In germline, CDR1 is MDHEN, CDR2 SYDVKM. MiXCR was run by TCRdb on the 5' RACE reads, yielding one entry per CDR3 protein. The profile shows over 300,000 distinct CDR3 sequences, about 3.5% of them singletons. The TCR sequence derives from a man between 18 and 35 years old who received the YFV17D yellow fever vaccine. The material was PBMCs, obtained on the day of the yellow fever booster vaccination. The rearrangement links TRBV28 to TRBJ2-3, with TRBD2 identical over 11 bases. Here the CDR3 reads CASSSQTSGEIDTQYF. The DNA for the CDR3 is TGTGCCAGCAGTTCGCAGACTAGCGGGGAGATAGATACGCAGTATTTT. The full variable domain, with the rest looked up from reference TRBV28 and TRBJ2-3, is DVKVTQSSRYLVKRTGEKVFLECVQDMDHENMFWYRQDPGLGLRLIYFSYDVKMKEKGDIPEGYSVSREKKERFSLILESASTNQTSMYLCASSSQTSGEIDTQYFGPGTRLTVL.